The T cell receptor (beta chain) under discussion was sequenced for a study of T cells in Graves' hyperthyroidism and ophthalmopathy. Amplification of TCR beta CDR3 regions used RNA as the template. The study used the HTBI primer set for a first-round RT-PCR of the TCR CDR3. TCRdb re-called the multiplex PCR reads with MiXCR, one entry per CDR3 protein. The table shows fewer than 850,000 distinct CDR3 sequences, with 15% to 20% occurring only once. Clinical symptoms, serum thyroxine, TRAb, thyroid ultrasound and orbital computed tomography informed diagnoses. The CDR3 runs 12 residues. V was clipped by 7 bases and J by 7 bases, with 11 bases between them. Per germline, CDR1 SNHLY and CDR2 FYNNEI. The table lists this clonotype with many counts.

The chain employs TRBV2 and TRBJ2-1; D remains ambiguous. The TCR sequence derives from a man aged 50 to 59 with Graves' hyperthyroidism. Sequenced sample: blood. The CDR3 spells CASKPGLNEQFF. CDR3 coding DNA: TGTGCCAGCAAGCCAGGTTTGAATGAGCAGTTCTTC.